A selection of T cell receptor beta chains follows, all from one sample in a study of OX40 agonist ivuxolimab in advanced cancers. TCRdb keeps only in-frame clones here, not all; method: immunoSEQ multiplex PCR. The repertoire has roughly 64,000 clones, roughly 85% of them found once; the top ten carry about 5%. Sequencing was performed on CD4+ or CD8+ T cells sorted from blood, taken in a trial of the OX40 agonist ivuxolimab. These receptors were taken from an adult with an advanced solid tumor such as melanoma, head and neck, liver or kidney cancer. Each CDR3 is given with its conserved first and last residue. A D gene is named only where the DNA matches it firmly. Not every row has a clone size; where given, it reads once, few, many or a size class.

>TRBV15|TRBJ1-5|-|TRBD1
TGTGCCACCAGCAGAGATTTTGGGACAGGAAATCAGCCCCAGCATTTT
CATSRDFGTGNQPQHF
>TRBV4-3|TRBJ2-5|-|TRBD2
TGCGCCAGCAGCCAGGTGAGCGGGAGGACCCAGTACTTC
CASSQVSGRTQYF
>TRBV7-2|TRBJ2-7|-|TRBD2
TGTGCCAGCAGCCTCAATAGCGGGAGGGACGAGCAGTACTTC
CASSLNSGRDEQYF
>TRBV27|TRBJ1-5|-|TRBD1
TGTGCCAGCCCCGCCCCGGGACAGGGAGGGGGGGGATATAGCAATCAGCCCCAGCATTTT
CASPAPGQGGGGYSNQPQHF
>TRBV19|TRBJ2-1|-|TRBD1
TGTGCCAGTAGTACCTCCCAAGACAGGGTCGAGAATGAGCAGTTCTTC
CASSTSQDRVENEQFF
>TRBV7-7|TRBJ2-7|-|TRBD2
TGTGCCAGCAGCGCAGGGACTAGCTACGAGCAGTACTTC
CASSAGTSYEQYF
>TRBV27|TRBJ2-7|-|TRBD1
TGTGCCAGCAGGCCAGGGACAGGGCGTTTCTACGAGCAGTACTTC
CASRPGTGRFYEQYF
>TRBV29-1|TRBJ2-3|-|TRBD2
TGCAGCGTTGTTCCTAGCGGGGGCCTTAGCACAGATACGCAGTATTTT
CSVVPSGGLSTDTQYF
>TRBV19|TRBJ2-3|-|TRBD2
TGTGCCACCCGGAGGGGACTAGCGGGGGTTAGGTCAGATACGCAGTATTTT
CATRRGLAGVRSDTQYF
>TRBV15|TRBJ1-2|few|TRBD1
TGTGCCACCAGCTCTGGGGGGGGACAGCTTACATATGGCTACACCTTC
CATSSGGGQLTYGYTF
>TRBV7-3|TRBJ1-1|-|-
TGTGCCAGCAGCTTAACGGGGGAGTCCGGGGCTTTCTTT
CASSLTGESGAFF
>TRBV7-3|TRBJ2-1|-|-
TGTGCCAGCAGCTTAACGGGCCCGCGGTCCTACAATGAGCAGTTCTTC
CASSLTGPRSYNEQFF
>TRBV30|TRBJ1-2|-|-
TGTGCCTGGAGTGTGTTTAGTACCGGCTACACCTTC
CAWSVFSTGYTF
>TRBV19|TRBJ2-5|-|TRBD2
TGTGCCAGTATAGGCTTAAGCGGGACGCAAGAGACCCAGTACTTC
CASIGLSGTQETQYF
>TRBV27|TRBJ1-2|-|TRBD1
TGTGCCAGCAGTTTTACAGGGGGTAATGGCTACACCTTC
CASSFTGGNGYTF
>TRBV7-2|TRBJ2-5|-|-
TGTGCCAGCAGCTTGAACGTGGGAGAGACCCAGTACTTC
CASSLNVGETQYF